A selection of T cell receptor beta chains follows, all from one sample in a study of regulatory T cells in long-lasting Graves disease. TCRdb reprocessed the multiplex PCR reads via MiXCR and lists one record per CDR3 protein. The data show 420,000 or so distinct CDR3 sequences, about 16% seen once. The same sample was also used in a study of T cells in Graves' hyperthyroidism and ophthalmopathy.

The material was peripheral blood mononuclear cells (PBMCs), obtained at new diagnosis, from a patient treated with antithyroid drugs. Receptors were obtained from a woman aged 18-29 years with Graves disease. The CDR3 runs from the conserved cysteine through the conserved F or W. The order of the fields is V gene, clone size, D gene, J gene, CDR3 DNA, CDR3 protein. The D gene is left open where the match is weak. Expanded clones are given a class, and other clones once, few, many or no size at all.

V gene: TRBV10-3; clone size: -; D gene: -; J gene: TRBJ2-5; CDR3 DNA: TGTGTCATCAGTGATGTACCCACCACCCAAGAGACCCAGTACTTC; CDR3 protein: CVISDVPTTQETQYF
V gene: TRBV15; clone size: few; D gene: TRBD2; J gene: TRBJ2-1; CDR3 DNA: TGTGCCACCAGCAGAGATGGGTGGGGACTAGCGGGAGGAAATGAGCAGTTCTTC; CDR3 protein: CATSRDGWGLAGGNEQFF
V gene: TRBV28; clone size: many; D gene: -; J gene: TRBJ1-2; CDR3 DNA: TGTGCCAGCAGTGAGATAGCAGGGAACTATGGCTACACCTTC; CDR3 protein: CASSEIAGNYGYTF
V gene: TRBV27; clone size: -; D gene: TRBD1; J gene: TRBJ1-2; CDR3 DNA: TGTGCCAGCAGTGCCCTAGACAGGGTAGCCAACTATGGCTACACCTTC; CDR3 protein: CASSALDRVANYGYTF
V gene: TRBV13; clone size: once; D gene: TRBD1; J gene: TRBJ2-5; CDR3 DNA: TGTGCCAGCAGCTTAGCAGCAGGGGGACCCCAAGAGACCCAGTACTTC; CDR3 protein: CASSLAAGGPQETQYF
V gene: TRBV12-3/TRBV12-4; clone size: -; D gene: TRBD2; J gene: TRBJ2-4; CDR3 DNA: TGTGCCAGCAGTTTAAGAGGACTAGCGGTCCTAGGAGGCGCCAAAAACATTCAGTACTTC; CDR3 protein: CASSLRGLAVLGGAKNIQYF
V gene: TRBV28; clone size: many; D gene: -; J gene: TRBJ2-7; CDR3 DNA: TGTGCTATCTCGGGGGCGCGCTACGAGCAGTACTTC; CDR3 protein: CAISGARYEQYF
V gene: TRBV28; clone size: many; D gene: TRBD1; J gene: TRBJ2-5; CDR3 DNA: TGTGCCACCCTGACAGGGGCACAAGAGACCCAGTACTTC; CDR3 protein: CATLTGAQETQYF
V gene: TRBV18; clone size: many; D gene: -; J gene: TRBJ2-7; CDR3 DNA: TGTGCCAGCTCACCACCTCCGACAGGACCTTTC; CDR3 protein: CASSPPPTGPF
V gene: TRBV29-1; clone size: few; D gene: TRBD2; J gene: TRBJ2-1; CDR3 DNA: TGCAGCGTTGGGCAGACTAGCGGACACAATGAGCAGTTCTTC; CDR3 protein: CSVGQTSGHNEQFF
V gene: TRBV20-1; clone size: few; D gene: TRBD2; J gene: TRBJ2-3; CDR3 DNA: TGCAGTGCTAGAGATAGGCTAGCGGGGGCAGATACGCAGTATTTT; CDR3 protein: CSARDRLAGADTQYF
V gene: TRBV7-9; clone size: many; D gene: TRBD1; J gene: TRBJ2-3; CDR3 DNA: TGTGCCAGCAGCTCCCCAAGGACAGGGGGCATAGATACGCAGTATTTT; CDR3 protein: CASSSPRTGGIDTQYF
V gene: TRBV7-3; clone size: many; D gene: TRBD2; J gene: TRBJ2-1; CDR3 DNA: TGTGCCAGCAGCTTAACCGGGGGGGCGGGCGTATCCTCCTACAATGAGCAGTTCTTC; CDR3 protein: CASSLTGGAGVSSYNEQFF
V gene: TRBV6-2/TRBV6-3; clone size: few; D gene: TRBD2; J gene: TRBJ2-1; CDR3 DNA: TGTGCCAGCAGACGCCAAGCGGGAGTCGACCGAAATGAGCAGTTCTTC; CDR3 protein: CASRRQAGVDRNEQFF
V gene: TRBV2; clone size: many; D gene: -; J gene: TRBJ2-7; CDR3 DNA: TGTGCCAGCAGTGTTAAGGGTCCGTACTACGAGCAGTACTTC; CDR3 protein: CASSVKGPYYEQYF
V gene: TRBV27; clone size: -; D gene: -; J gene: TRBJ2-7; CDR3 DNA: TGTGCCAGCAGTTGGGCGGCAGACTACGAGCAGTACTTC; CDR3 protein: CASSWAADYEQYF
V gene: TRBV30; clone size: many; D gene: -; J gene: TRBJ1-5; CDR3 DNA: TGTGCCTGGACTGACGGTGGGCCCCAGCATTTT; CDR3 protein: CAWTDGGPQHF
V gene: TRBV28; clone size: many; D gene: -; J gene: TRBJ1-5; CDR3 DNA: TGTGCCAGCAGTCCAGTGACAGGTTACAATCAGCCCCAGCATTTT; CDR3 protein: CASSPVTGYNQPQHF
V gene: TRBV12-3/TRBV12-4; clone size: -; D gene: -; J gene: TRBJ2-7; CDR3 DNA: TGTGCCAGCAGTGCTTACCGGGTGGAGAGCTCCTACGAGCAGTACTTC; CDR3 protein: CASSAYRVESSYEQYF
V gene: TRBV30; clone size: few; D gene: -; J gene: TRBJ1-3; CDR3 DNA: TGTGCCTGGAGTGTGTTATCTGGAAACACCATATATTTT; CDR3 protein: CAWSVLSGNTIYF
V gene: TRBV12-3/TRBV12-4; clone size: many; D gene: -; J gene: TRBJ2-7; CDR3 DNA: TGTGCCAGCGCCTTCGAGACTGGGGGGTCCTACGAGCAGTACTTC; CDR3 protein: CASAFETGGSYEQYF
V gene: TRBV7-9; clone size: few; D gene: -; J gene: TRBJ2-2; CDR3 DNA: TGTGCCAGCAGCAAAGACAGACACACCGGGGAGCTGTTTTTT; CDR3 protein: CASSKDRHTGELFF
V gene: TRBV18; clone size: -; D gene: -; J gene: TRBJ2-3; CDR3 DNA: TGTGCCAGCTCATTATCTTTGGCAGATACGCAGTATTTT; CDR3 protein: CASSLSLADTQYF
V gene: TRBV11-3; clone size: many; D gene: TRBD2; J gene: TRBJ2-1; CDR3 DNA: TGTGCCAGCAGTTCGAACAGCGGGAGGGGTATTGAGCAGTTCTTC; CDR3 protein: CASSSNSGRGIEQFF
V gene: TRBV20-1; clone size: few; D gene: TRBD2; J gene: TRBJ2-1; CDR3 DNA: TGCAGTGCTAGAGATTATTCCACAACTAGCGGGAGCTCCTACAATGAGCAGTTCTTC; CDR3 protein: CSARDYSTTSGSSYNEQFF
V gene: TRBV6-1; clone size: many; D gene: -; J gene: TRBJ2-5; CDR3 DNA: TGTGCCAGCAGCAAAGACAGTTGGAGTCAAGAGACCCAGTACTTC; CDR3 protein: CASSKDSWSQETQYF
V gene: TRBV12-3/TRBV12-4; clone size: -; D gene: -; J gene: TRBJ2-1; CDR3 DNA: TGTGCCAGCACCCAACCGGGGAACAATGAGCAGTTCTTC; CDR3 protein: CASTQPGNNEQFF
V gene: TRBV2; clone size: -; D gene: -; J gene: TRBJ1-1; CDR3 DNA: TGTGCCAGCAGGGCCGACGGGAACACTGAAGCTTTCTTT; CDR3 protein: CASRADGNTEAFF
V gene: TRBV20-1; clone size: many; D gene: TRBD1; J gene: TRBJ2-7; CDR3 DNA: TGCAGTGCCGGGACAGATGGCTACGAGCAGTACTTC; CDR3 protein: CSAGTDGYEQYF
V gene: TRBV29-1; clone size: few; D gene: -; J gene: TRBJ1-2; CDR3 DNA: TGCAGCGTTGAAGTGATAGGGAATGGCTACACCTTC; CDR3 protein: CSVEVIGNGYTF
V gene: TRBV7-2; clone size: -; D gene: -; J gene: TRBJ1-2; CDR3 DNA: TGTGCCAGCAGCTTAGTCGGACCATATGGCTACACCTTC; CDR3 protein: CASSLVGPYGYTF
V gene: TRBV7-2; clone size: -; D gene: -; J gene: TRBJ2-4; CDR3 DNA: TGTGCCAGCAGCCCCGGCATGTCGGGAGCCAAAAACATTCAGTACTTC; CDR3 protein: CASSPGMSGAKNIQYF
V gene: TRBV5-1; clone size: few; D gene: -; J gene: TRBJ2-1; CDR3 DNA: TGCGCCAGCAGAAAGGAACAGGGCCCTGAGCAGTTCTTC; CDR3 protein: CASRKEQGPEQFF
V gene: TRBV28; clone size: -; D gene: TRBD2; J gene: TRBJ2-7; CDR3 DNA: TGTGCCAGCAGTTTGTTAGCGGGAGGGCACAACGAGCAGTACTTC; CDR3 protein: CASSLLAGGHNEQYF
V gene: TRBV14; clone size: -; D gene: -; J gene: TRBJ2-7; CDR3 DNA: TGTGCCAGCAGCCACCAGGTCGGCTACGAGCAGTACTTC; CDR3 protein: CASSHQVGYEQYF
V gene: TRBV2; clone size: many; D gene: -; J gene: TRBJ1-5; CDR3 DNA: TGTGCCAGCAGACAGGGTTGGGATCAGCCCCAGCATTTT; CDR3 protein: CASRQGWDQPQHF
V gene: TRBV11-3; clone size: -; D gene: -; J gene: TRBJ2-2; CDR3 DNA: TGTGCCAGCAGCCCCAGGTGGCAGGGTCAACGCGTCGCCGGGGAGCTGTTTTTT; CDR3 protein: CASSPRWQGQRVAGELFF
V gene: TRBV20-1; clone size: many; D gene: -; J gene: TRBJ1-2; CDR3 DNA: TGCAGTGCTAGAGATAGGGGCGGGGCGTTGGGTAACTATGGCTACACCTTC; CDR3 protein: CSARDRGGALGNYGYTF
V gene: TRBV19; clone size: few; D gene: -; J gene: TRBJ1-1; CDR3 DNA: TGTGCCAGTAGAGCAGGGAGGTTGACTGAAGCTTTCTTT; CDR3 protein: CASRAGRLTEAFF
V gene: TRBV7-2; clone size: many; D gene: TRBD2; J gene: TRBJ2-5; CDR3 DNA: TGTGCCAGCAGCCAGGGACTAGCGGGAGGACAAGAGACCCAGTACTTC; CDR3 protein: CASSQGLAGGQETQYF
V gene: TRBV6-1; clone size: -; D gene: -; J gene: TRBJ2-1; CDR3 DNA: TGTGCCAGCAGTGACGGGACCTCATCCCCCCACAATGAGCAGTTCTTC; CDR3 protein: CASSDGTSSPHNEQFF
V gene: TRBV9; clone size: -; D gene: -; J gene: TRBJ1-3; CDR3 DNA: TGTGCCAGCAGCTTCCGGCGGGAGGCGGACACCATATATTTT; CDR3 protein: CASSFRREADTIYF
V gene: TRBV2; clone size: -; D gene: TRBD2; J gene: TRBJ2-1; CDR3 DNA: TGTGCCAGCCGACACTGGGGAACCGGGACTAGCGGGAGAGCCTACAATGAGCAGTTCTTC; CDR3 protein: CASRHWGTGTSGRAYNEQFF
V gene: TRBV3-1; clone size: many; D gene: TRBD2; J gene: TRBJ2-3; CDR3 DNA: TGTGCCAGCAGCCAAGCTAGCGGGACGGCAGATACGCAGTATTTT; CDR3 protein: CASSQASGTADTQYF
V gene: TRBV5-1; clone size: -; D gene: -; J gene: TRBJ2-7; CDR3 DNA: TGCGCCAGCAGCGAGGACATTTCCTACGAGCAGTACTTC; CDR3 protein: CASSEDISYEQYF
V gene: TRBV5-1; clone size: few; D gene: TRBD1; J gene: TRBJ2-5; CDR3 DNA: TGCGCCAGCAGCTCGTGGACAGGGCAAGAGACCCAGTACTTC; CDR3 protein: CASSSWTGQETQYF
V gene: TRBV4-2; clone size: -; D gene: -; J gene: TRBJ2-1; CDR3 DNA: TGTGCCAGCAGCCCAGACGGATTCTCCTACGAGCAGTTCTTC; CDR3 protein: CASSPDGFSYEQFF